These 18 T cell receptor beta chains were sequenced from one sample in a study of blood T cell repertoires in COVID-19. Sequenced by immunoSEQ multiplex PCR; TCRdb stores in-frame clones only, minus some. The repertoire holds tens of thousands of clones, with over 70% as singletons. Sequenced material: peripheral blood. These receptors all stem from a woman aged 60-70 years with acute or convalescent COVID-19.

CDR3 protein: CASSMATGFLGYTF. The CDR3 DNA follows: TGTGCCAGTAGTATGGCCACAGGGTTTCTGGGCTACACCTTC. The chain joins TRBV19 to TRBJ1-2, with D possibly matching TRBD1 (6 bases). Germline CDR1 is LNHDA and CDR2 is SQIVND (reference sequence). The germline V and J ends were trimmed by 3 bases and 8 bases, with 16 bases remaining between them. The CDR3 is 14 amino acids. The full variable domain, with the rest looked up from reference TRBV19 and TRBJ1-2, is DGGITQSPKYLFRKEGQNVTLSCEQNLNHDAMYWYRQDPGQGLRLIYYSQIVNDFQKGDIAEGYSVSREKKESFPLTVTSAQKNPTAFYLCASSMATGFLGYTFGSGTRLTVV.

The J gene is TRBJ1-3, the V gene TRBV7-8; perhaps TRBD1 as D (5 bases). The V gene's germline CDR1 is SGHVS and CDR2 FQNEAQ. V lost 5 bases to trimming and J lost 3 bases, with 14 bases between them. The CDR3 contains 15 residues. The DNA of the CDR3 is TGTGCCAGCAGCCAAAACGGGGGTGTTGGAAACACCATATATTTT. Residues: CASSQNGGVGNTIYF.

V and J are TRBV5-1 and TRBJ2-3, with D possibly being TRBD2 (6 bases). V was shortened by 0 bases and J by 4 bases, with 18 bases between the two germline ends. CDR1 is SGHRS, CDR2 YFSETQ, per germline. The CDR3 runs to 17 residues. The CDR3 protein is CASSLEVGSPGADTQYF. The DNA for the CDR3 is TGCGCCAGCAGCTTGGAGGTTGGGTCCCCGGGAGCAGATACGCAGTATTTT.

This clone was seen repeatedly, ten times or more. The CDR3 here is CASRSLTGGQETQYF. The CDR3 coding sequence is TGCGCCAGCAGATCCCTGACAGGGGGTCAAGAGACCCAGTACTTC. The V and J genes are TRBV5-1 and TRBJ2-5; 9 positions match TRBD1. After removal of 5 bases from V and 2 bases from J, the junction contained 7 bases not matched to a gene. Germline CDR1 and CDR2: SGHRS and YFSETQ. This CDR3 is built from 15 residues.

The chain recombines TRBV6-2 or TRBV6-3 with TRBJ2-1; TRBD1 might be the D (6 bases). The V and J ends lost 5 bases and 8 bases respectively, with 13 bases between them. CDR3 length: 13 amino acids. From germline, CDR1 is MNHEY and CDR2 SVGEGT. The CDR3 sequence is CASSPQGFDEQFF. CDR3 nucleotide sequence: TGTGCCAGCAGTCCACAGGGCTTCGATGAGCAGTTCTTC.

The gene calls are TRBV4-1 and TRBJ2-3; 12 bases line up with TRBD2. CDR1 and CDR2 from the germline V gene are MGHRA and YSYEKL. The CDR3 covers 21 residues. V lost 3 bases to trimming and J lost 1 base; unmatched junction nucleotides: 17. The CDR3 reads CASSHQRASGGAPVRTDTQYF. CDR3 in DNA: TGCGCCAGCAGCCACCAAAGGGCTAGCGGGGGGGCACCCGTTCGCACAGATACGCAGTATTTT.

This clone has a single count. V gene TRBV19 combines with J gene TRBJ1-4; the match to TRBD1 covers 9 bases. The CDR3 consists of 14 residues. The trim removed 7 bases at V and 8 bases at J, leaving 8 bases unmatched. Germline assignment: CDR1 LNHDA and CDR2 SQIVND (reference sequence). The CDR3 region is CASTEDRGGEKLFF. The CDR3 nucleotides are TGTGCCAGTACCGAGGACAGGGGTGGAGAAAAACTGTTTTTT.

The V and J genes are TRBV9 and TRBJ1-2; no clear D gene. V was shortened by 0 bases and J by 1 base, with 16 bases between the two germline ends. The CDR3 is 17 amino acids. CDR1 and CDR2 (germline): SGDLS, YYNGEE. CDR3 region: CASSVVWRYIYNYGYTF. In nucleotides, the CDR3 is TGTGCCAGCAGCGTAGTTTGGAGGTACATCTATAACTATGGCTACACCTTC.

This clone was observed a single time. This chain connects TRBV12-3 or TRBV12-4 to TRBJ2-5; TRBD1 aligns across 8 bases. The CDR3 contains 13 residues. V shed 11 bases and J 8 bases; nucleotides not matched to a gene: 13. Here the CDR3 reads CAVGRGTGFTQYF. The CDR3 nucleotides read TGTGCCGTCGGACGTGGGACAGGATTTACCCAGTACTTC.

The chain is built from TRBV6-2 or TRBV6-3 and TRBJ1-6, with D maybe TRBD1 (5 bases). CDR3 length: 16 residues. V was trimmed by 4 bases and J by 2 bases, leaving 12 bases between them. Germline loops: CDR1 MNHEY, CDR2 SVGEGT. The chain's CDR3 is CASSSRQRTYNSPLHF. The CDR3 DNA follows: TGTGCCAGCAGTTCCCGACAGCGAACCTATAATTCACCCCTCCACTTT.

V usage is TRBV6-5 and J usage is TRBJ1-1; 8 nucleotides agree with TRBD1. V was pared by 11 bases and J by 1 base, with 3 bases of the junction left unmatched. The CDR3 length is 12 residues. The germline V gene has CDR1 MNHEY and CDR2 SVGAGI. CDR3 in amino acids: CAGGTGNTEAFF. The CDR3 DNA is TGTGCCGGAGGGACAGGGAACACTGAAGCTTTCTTT.

The chain couples TRBV3-1 (or the pseudogene TRBV3-2) to TRBJ1-5; D may be TRBD1 (5 bases). CDR3 length equals 16 residues. The germline V and J ends were trimmed by 0 bases and 2 bases, with 11 bases remaining between them. Germline CDR1 LGHDT, CDR2 YNNKEL (reference sequence). CDR3 loop: CASSQEVGAGNQPQHF. The CDR3 DNA follows: TGTGCCAGCAGCCAAGAGGTAGGGGCCGGCAATCAGCCCCAGCATTTT.

Only a few counts were recorded for this clone. The rearrangement joins TRBV7-2 to TRBJ2-7, with 7 bases aligning to TRBD2. V shed 4 bases and J 3 bases; nucleotides not matched to a gene: 9. This CDR3 is built from 15 residues. CDR1 is SGHTA and CDR2 is FQGNSA in the germline V gene. The CDR3 loop reads CASSSRAGDHYEQYF. The CDR3 DNA reads as TGTGCCAGCAGCTCCAGGGCGGGGGACCACTACGAGCAGTACTTC.

Note on this clone: The same CDR3 also results from other DNA sequences found in this sample. The rearrangement links TRBV5-4 to TRBJ1-1, with D perhaps matching TRBD1 (5 bases). The CDR3 covers 13 residues. Germline V gene lookup returns CDR1 SGHNT and CDR2 YYREEE (reference sequence). V was pared by 0 bases and J by 4 bases, with 7 bases between. The CDR3 is CASSLGGGTEAFF. The CDR3 DNA sequence: TGTGCCAGCAGCTTGGGCGGGGGCACTGAAGCTTTCTTT.

The chain carries TRBV11-2 and TRBJ1-3, with a possible D match to TRBD1 (6 bases). V gave up 7 bases and J gave up 4 bases, with 14 bases separating them. CDR3 length: 14 amino acids. Germline-derived CDR1 and CDR2 are SGHAT and FQNNGV. CDR3 nucleotides: TGTGCCAGCACCAAGGGGGGGACGGGAAACACCATATATTTT. Encoded protein: CASTKGGTGNTIYF.

The CDR3 spells CAGSGGGEQFF. The CDR3 nucleotides read TGTGCCGGGTCGGGGGGTGGTGAGCAGTTCTTC. This chain links TRBV10-3 with TRBJ2-1; 7 bases fit TRBD2. Germline CDR1 and CDR2: ENHRY and SYGVKD. J was trimmed by 9 bases and V by 11 bases; bases with no gene match: 7. The CDR3 sequence is 11 residues long.

The chain recombines TRBV14 with TRBJ1-1; D unresolved. This CDR3 region has 13 residues. CDR1 and CDR2 (germline): SGHDN, FVKESK. The V and J ends lost 4 bases and 0 bases respectively, with 6 bases between them. The CDR3 coding sequence is TGTGCCAGCAGCCGAGGTATGAACACTGAAGCTTTCTTT. This encodes CASSRGMNTEAFF. The full variable domain, with the rest looked up from reference TRBV14 and TRBJ1-1, is EAGVTQFPSHSVIEKGQTVTLRCDPISGHDNLYWYRRVMGKEIKFLLHFVKESKQDESGMPNNRFLAERTGGTYSTLKVQPAELEDSGVYFCASSRGMNTEAFFGQGTRLTVV.

This chain joins TRBV28 and TRBJ2-2; possible D gene TRBD2, 6 bases. The CDR3 length is 16 residues. Germline-derived CDR1 and CDR2 are MDHEN and SYDVKM. Trimming shortened V by 3 bases and J by 1 base, and 12 bases separated the two germline ends. CDR3 sequence reads: CASSLSGSGNTGELFF. In DNA form, the CDR3 reads TGTGCCAGCAGTTTGTCAGGTAGCGGGAACACCGGGGAGCTGTTTTTT.